The 18 T cell receptor beta chains in this list originate from one sample, sequenced in a study of shared clonotypes between healthy human individuals. TCRdb's copy holds only in-frame clones and misses some; the assay was immunoSEQ multiplex PCR. The sample has more than 2 million clones; 90% to 95% are singletons. Sequencing was performed on naive CD4+ T cells sorted from blood. Subset given: CD45RA+ positively selected. The receptors originated from a man between 18 and 35 years old in good health.

The chain is built from TRBV9 and TRBJ1-2; 7 nucleotides match TRBD1. Germline trimming cut 1 base from V and 7 bases from J; bases unmatched to any gene: 10. The germline V gene encodes CDR1 SGDLS and CDR2 YYNGEE. The CDR3 runs 15 residues. This CDR3 is CASSVNPGGESGYTF. CDR3 DNA sequence: TGTGCCAGCAGCGTAAATCCAGGGGGAGAAAGTGGCTACACCTTC.

This clone was observed a handful of times. The chain couples TRBV30 to TRBJ1-5, with 9 nucleotides matching TRBD1. V dropped 6 bases and J dropped 2; count of bases not matched to a gene: 5. This CDR3 region has 14 residues. CDR1 GTSNPN and CDR2 SVGIG come from the germline V gene (reference sequence). The CDR3 DNA reads TGTGCCTGCGGGACAGGGAAGGGCAATCAGCCCCAGCATTTT. Translation: CACGTGKGNQPQHF. Filled out from reference TRBV30 and TRBJ1-5, the complete variable domain reads SQTIHQWPATLVQPVGSPLSLECTVEGTSNPNLYWYRQAAGRGLQLLFYSVGIGQISSEVPQNLSASRPQDRQFILSSKKLLLSDSGFYLCACGTGKGNQPQHFGDGTRLSIL.

The chain couples TRBV30 to TRBJ1-4; D is ambiguous. The CDR3 has 15 amino acids. Between the trimmed V and J ends, which lost 0 bases and 10 bases, there was a span of 18 bases. Looked up from germline, CDR1 is GTSNPN and CDR2 is SVGIG (reference sequence). The CDR3 DNA is TGTGCCTGGAGTGTATTAGGAGGTATAGGAGGAAAACTGTTTTTT. Translation: CAWSVLGGIGGKLFF.

This chain uses TRBV18 with TRBJ2-5, with 11 bases fitting TRBD2. The V and J ends lost 6 bases and 2 bases, in that order; junction bases with no gene match: 14. The germline V gene encodes CDR1 KGHSH and CDR2 LQKENI. CDR3 length: 18 amino acids. This CDR3 is CASSPGLAGGPVQETQYF. The CDR3, as DNA: TGTGCCAGCTCCCCAGGTCTAGCGGGAGGACCCGTTCAAGAGACCCAGTACTTC. Filled out from reference TRBV18 and TRBJ2-5, the complete variable domain reads NAGVMQNPRHLVRRRGQEARLRCSPMKGHSHVYWYRQLPEEGLKFMVYLQKENIIDESGMPKERFSAEFPKEGPSILRIQQVVRGDSAAYFCASSPGLAGGPVQETQYFGPGTRLLVL.

The rearrangement joins TRBV9 to TRBJ1-1; no clear D. Germline values: CDR1 SGDLS, CDR2 YYNGEE. The V gene lost 0 bases and the J gene lost 1 base, with 7 bases spanning the gap. CDR3 length: 14 residues. CDR3 nucleotides: TGTGCCAGCAGCGTAGGAGACGGGAACACTGAAGCTTTCTTT. It yields the protein CASSVGDGNTEAFF.

The chain couples TRBV6-5 to TRBJ1-1, with TRBD1 matching 7 bases. Trimming at V came to 5 bases and at J to 9 bases, leaving 6 bases not matched to a gene. CDR1 MNHEY and CDR2 SVGAGI come from the germline V gene. The CDR3 is 12 residues long. CDR3 coding DNA: TGTGCCAGCAGTAGACAGGGTGGGAAAGCTTTCTTT. Amino acid sequence: CASSRQGGKAFF.

Written as DNA, the CDR3 is TGCAGCGTTGAGAGCGGACTTCCTCGCGGGGAGACCCAGTACTTC. Translating gives CSVESGLPRGETQYF. V and J are TRBV29-1 and TRBJ2-5; TRBD2 might be the D (5 bases). V was clipped by 3 bases and J by 5 bases, with 19 bases between them. CDR1 is SQVTM and CDR2 is ANQGSEA in the germline V gene. The CDR3 is made up of 15 amino acids.

CDR3 DNA: TGTGCCAGCAGCTCGGGACTAGCGGGCCATGAGCAGTTCTTC. This encodes CASSSGLAGHEQFF. The V and J genes are TRBV5-6 and TRBJ2-1, with 12 bases that match TRBD2. The V and J ends lost 3 bases and 8 bases, in that order; junction bases with no gene match: 3. This CDR3 has 14 residues. CDR1 SGHDT and CDR2 YYEEEE come from the germline V gene.

This sequence joins TRBV5-5 and TRBJ1-6, with D maybe TRBD1 (5 bases). V was trimmed by 2 bases and J by 7 bases, leaving 10 bases between them. The germline V gene has CDR1 SGHKS and CDR2 YYEKEE (reference sequence). The CDR3 sequence is 14 residues long. The CDR3 nucleotides read TGTGCCAGCAGCTTTGGGGGGGTAAATTCACCCCTCCACTTT. As protein: CASSFGGVNSPLHF.

The gene calls are TRBV4-3 and TRBJ1-2, with D maybe TRBD1 (6 bases). V dropped 0 bases and J dropped 8 bases, with 16 bases sitting between them. Germline V gene sequence: CDR1 LGHNA, CDR2 YSLEER. The length of the CDR3 is 15 residues. CDR3 region: CASSQELAGAYGYTF. CDR3 nucleotides: TGCGCCAGCAGCCAAGAGTTAGCGGGGGCGTACGGCTACACCTTC.

The genes are TRBV18 and TRBJ1-1; the match to TRBD1 covers 9 bases. This CDR3 region has 17 residues. Germline V CDR1 and CDR2: KGHSH, LQKENI. V lost 2 bases, J lost 1 base, and 8 bases stayed unmatched. CDR3: CASSPDRGSFENTEAFF. The CDR3 coding sequence is TGTGCCAGCTCACCAGACAGGGGGTCCTTCGAGAACACTGAAGCTTTCTTT.

To note about this clone: The sample contains more than one DNA sequence encoding this CDR3. The V gene is TRBV5-1, the J gene TRBJ2-3; D not certain. V lost 0 bases to trimming and J lost 0 bases, with 5 bases between them. In germline, CDR1 is SGHRS, CDR2 YFSETQ. The CDR3 extends over 14 amino acids. The CDR3 reads CASSLDLSTDTQYF. DNA for the CDR3: TGCGCCAGCAGCTTGGATCTTAGCACAGATACGCAGTATTTT.

The chain uses TRBV4-1 and TRBJ2-7, with D unclear. CDR3 length: 16 residues. Per germline, CDR1 MGHRA and CDR2 YSYEKL. Trimming left V 0 bases short and J 9 bases short, with 21 bases between. CDR3 sequence: CASSQDYGQSPGVQYF. The CDR3 nucleotides are TGCGCCAGCAGCCAAGATTATGGTCAATCACCCGGAGTGCAGTACTTC.

The rearrangement links TRBV10-3 to TRBJ2-1; D remains ambiguous. CDR1 and CDR2 (germline): ENHRY, SYGVKD. Trimming took off 5 bases at V and 8 bases at J, with 7 bases between the two ends. This CDR3 is built from 11 residues. CDR3 loop: CAISPHYEQFF. CDR3 nucleotide sequence: TGTGCCATCAGTCCTCATTATGAGCAGTTCTTC.

The rearrangement links TRBV29-1 to TRBJ1-1; 7 bases line up with TRBD1. Germline CDR1 reads SQVTM; CDR2 reads ANQGSEA. Trimming cost V 7 bases and J 6 bases; bases outside gene matches: 11. CDR3 length equals 13 residues. CDR3: CSARQGGVAEAFF. The DNA for the CDR3 is TGCAGCGCTCGACAGGGAGGGGTGGCTGAAGCTTTCTTT. Drawing the rest from reference TRBV29-1 and TRBJ1-1, the complete variable domain is SAVISQKPSRDICQRGTSLTIQCQVDSQVTMMFWYRQQPGQSLTLIATANQGSEATYESGFVIDKFPISRPNLTFSTLTVSNMSPEDSSIYLCSARQGGVAEAFFGQGTRLTVV.

The genes are TRBV30 and TRBJ1-1; D may be TRBD1 (5 bases). Germline assignment: CDR1 GTSNPN and CDR2 SVGIG (reference sequence). There are 13 residues in the CDR3. V lost 5 bases and J lost 1, with 11 bases in between. The CDR3 nucleotides are TGTGCCTGGTCCCAGGGCGCGAACACTGAAGCTTTCTTT. Translation gives CAWSQGANTEAFF.

The CDR3 DNA follows: TGTGCCAGCAGCTTAAGTAGGGGGGCGGGGCAGCCCCAGCATTTT. This sequence encodes CASSLSRGAGQPQHF. This chain connects TRBV11-2 to TRBJ1-5; D may be TRBD1 (6 bases). Trimming removed 2 bases at V and 7 bases at J, with 15 bases between. The CDR3 loop spans 15 amino acids. The germline CDR1 and CDR2 sequences are SGHAT and FQNNGV.

The V call is TRBV7-2, the J call TRBJ2-3; 16 bases line up with TRBD2. This CDR3 has 16 residues. V gave up 5 bases and J gave up 4 bases; unmatched junction bases: 3. From germline, CDR1 is SGHTA and CDR2 FQGNSA. The chain's CDR3 is CASSGTSGRVPDTQYF. The CDR3 DNA reads TGTGCCAGCAGCGGGACTAGCGGGAGGGTCCCAGATACGCAGTATTTT.